The entry below describes one TCR beta chain. Its specificity is unknown. The data were obtained in a study of shared clonotypes between healthy human individuals. General study results and limits: Shared across four donors were roughly 4.7% of the naive CD4 clonotypes. What limited the represented genetic and exposure-history diversity was the small number of donors.

Naive CD4+ cells were CD45RA-selected; the remaining cells were memory. V was shortened by 6 bases and J by 5 bases, with 19 bases between the two germline ends. This CDR3 has 15 residues. The germline V gene encodes CDR1 MNHEY and CDR2 SVGAGI. Clones were read by immunoSEQ multiplex PCR, and TCRdb kept only the in-frame ones, dropping some. The sample lists some 2.1 million clones; approximately 95% were seen once. Material: naive CD4+ T cells sorted from blood. Stated subset: CD45RA+ positively selected. The V gene is TRBV6-5, the J gene TRBJ1-1; possible D gene TRBD1, 6 bases. The source of this sequence is a man in his late teens or twenties in good health. The CDR3 sequence is CASSRLGGSGTEAFF. CDR3 DNA: TGTGCCAGCAGCCGCCTAGGGGGTAGCGGGACTGAAGCTTTCTTT.